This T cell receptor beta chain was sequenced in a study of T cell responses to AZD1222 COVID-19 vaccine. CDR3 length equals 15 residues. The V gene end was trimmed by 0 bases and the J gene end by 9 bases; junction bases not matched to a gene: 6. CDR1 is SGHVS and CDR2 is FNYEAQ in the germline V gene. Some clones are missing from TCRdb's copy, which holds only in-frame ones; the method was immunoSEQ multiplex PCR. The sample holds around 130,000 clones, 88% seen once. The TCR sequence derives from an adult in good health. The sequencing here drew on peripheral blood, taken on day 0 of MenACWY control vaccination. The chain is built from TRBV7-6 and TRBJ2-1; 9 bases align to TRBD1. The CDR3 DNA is TGTGCCAGCAGCTTAGCCGGGACAGGGAAAAGTGAGCAGTTCTTC. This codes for CASSLAGTGKSEQFF.